The 32 T cell receptor beta chains given below trace back to one sample, sequenced in a study of T cell repertoires in cytomegalovirus infection. TCRdb independently ran MiXCR on the reads; one entry per CDR3 protein. The sample contains 350,000 to 450,000 distinct CDR3 sequences, around 18% of which appear only once. The material sequenced was PBMCs. The receptors were gathered from a human donor in good health (CMV status not recorded). Some clones in this sample may be carry-over from other donors' samples.

In its sample, this clonotype was seen a few times. The chain couples TRBV3-1 to TRBJ2-5; TRBD2 matches 8 bases. This CDR3 has 14 residues. With V trimmed by 2 bases and J by 5 bases, 4 bases remained unmatched. CDR1 is LGHDT, CDR2 YNNKEL, per germline (reference sequence). The CDR3 reads CASSQREGRETQYF. The CDR3 bases are TGTGCCAGCAGCCAACGGGAGGGCCGGGAGACCCAGTACTTC.

The CDR3 reads CASSMGQPYEQYF. CDR3 sequence (DNA): TGTGCCAGCAGTATGGGACAGCCCTACGAGCAGTACTTC. The chain joins TRBV12-3 or TRBV12-4 to TRBJ2-7; 7 positions match TRBD1. The trim removed 5 bases at V and 2 bases at J, leaving 3 bases unmatched. There are 13 residues in the CDR3.

This clonotype was seen only a few times. The J gene is TRBJ2-7, the V gene TRBV7-9, with no clear D. Germline CDR1 is SEHNR and CDR2 is FQNEAQ (reference sequence). The CDR3 totals 13 residues. The V and J ends lost 5 bases and 5 bases respectively, with 13 bases between them. CDR3 DNA sequence: TGTGCCAGCAGCCCAGCGTCGCTCCACGAGCAGTACTTC. Translated, it gives CASSPASLHEQYF.

V gene TRBV24-1 combines with J gene TRBJ2-3, with D maybe TRBD1 (5 bases). CDR1 is KGHDR, CDR2 SFDVKD, per germline. CDR3 length equals 15 residues. V was cut by 2 bases and J by 6 bases, with 14 bases left in between. The CDR3 bases are TGTGCCACCAGTGATTGGTGGGGCCAGGTCGATACGCAGTATTTT. Its translation: CATSDWWGQVDTQYF.

The chain joins TRBV5-1 to TRBJ1-5, with D tentatively TRBD1 (5 bases). The CDR3 spans 15 residues. V dropped 0 bases and J dropped 7 bases, with 14 bases sitting between them. From germline, CDR1 is SGHRS and CDR2 YFSETQ. CDR3 sequence reads: CASSLEAGSGQPQHF. Written as DNA, the CDR3 is TGCGCCAGCAGCTTGGAGGCAGGGAGTGGACAGCCCCAGCATTTT.

A word on this clonotype: This sequence may be a read error, since a much larger clone differs from it by one base. This chain connects TRBV7-8 to TRBJ2-1; D ambiguous. This CDR3 contains 16 residues. Germline values: CDR1 SGHVS, CDR2 FQNEAQ. This chain's CDR3 is CANSPGLWARYNEQFF. In nucleotides, the CDR3 is TGTGCCAACAGCCCCGGGCTCTGGGCTCGATACAATGAGCAGTTCTTC.

In this sample, this clonotype turned up a few times. The V and J genes are TRBV5-6 and TRBJ2-2, with D unresolved. The CDR3 runs 13 residues. Germline V CDR1 and CDR2: SGHDT, YYEEEE. V dropped 4 bases and J dropped 5 bases, with 9 bases sitting between them. This CDR3 is CASSLPLTGELFF. The CDR3 DNA is TGTGCCAGCAGCCTACCACTTACCGGGGAGCTGTTTTTT.

This clonotype was detected ten times or more. The chain has TRBV7-2 and TRBJ1-4, with D perhaps matching TRBD1 (5 bases). Looked up from germline, CDR1 is SGHTA and CDR2 is FQGNSA. This CDR3 has 15 residues. V lost 4 bases, J lost 6 bases, and 15 bases lay in between. CDR3 amino acids: CASSSPGEGHEKLFF. CDR3 coding DNA: TGTGCCAGCAGCTCCCCGGGGGAAGGGCATGAAAAACTGTTTTTT.

Comments on this clonotype: Compared with germline, one end of the junction differs, possibly owing to a read error. The rearrangement joins TRBV15 to TRBJ2-7; D remains ambiguous. Germline CDR1 reads LNHNV; CDR2 reads YYDKDF (reference sequence). The CDR3 contains 12 residues. The CDR3 DNA sequence: TGTGCCACCAGCAGAGATCTTACCCAATACATCTTC. Residues: CATSRDLTQYIF.

The V call is TRBV2, the J call TRBJ2-7, with 7 bases aligning to TRBD2. The junction had 4 bases not matched to a gene; V was cut back by 7 bases and J by 1 base. There are 13 residues in the CDR3. Germline values: CDR1 SNHLY, CDR2 FYNNEI. CDR3 nucleotide sequence: TGTGCCAGCAACATCGGGGGGTCCTACGAGCAGTACTTC. This translates into CASNIGGSYEQYF.

This clonotype was counted ten times or more. The V gene is TRBV6-6, the J gene TRBJ1-6; 9 bases align to TRBD1. Trimming removed 2 bases from V and 10 bases from J; junction bases left unmatched: 3. CDR3 length: 14 residues. CDR1 MNHNY and CDR2 SVGAGI come from the germline V gene (reference sequence). For the CDR3, the DNA is TGTGCCAGCAGTTACAGGGACAGGGTCTCACCCCTCCACTTT. Protein product: CASSYRDRVSPLHF.

The V gene is TRBV11-2, the J gene TRBJ2-1, with D possibly TRBD1 on 6 matching bases. The germline V gene has CDR1 SGHAT and CDR2 FQNNGV. The CDR3 sequence is 16 residues long. Trimming left V 1 base short and J 4 bases short, with 14 bases between. CDR3 nucleotides: TGTGCCAGCAGCTTAGGCCCACAGGGAGTTTACAATGAGCAGTTCTTC. Translating it yields CASSLGPQGVYNEQFF.

The chain is built from TRBV2 and TRBJ1-5, with D possibly TRBD1 on 6 matching bases. The CDR3 consists of 17 residues. The germline V gene has CDR1 SNHLY and CDR2 FYNNEI. V was cut by 7 bases and J by 0 bases, with 19 bases left in between. The CDR3 DNA reads as TGTGCCAGCACAGGACAGACGGAATGGTATAGCAATCAGCCCCAGCATTTT. Encoded protein: CASTGQTEWYSNQPQHF.

This clonotype was seen ten or more times. The genes are TRBV7-2 and TRBJ2-7; D is perhaps TRBD2 (6 bases). There are 15 residues in the CDR3. Germline V gene data show CDR1 as SGHTA and CDR2 as FQGNSA. Trimming pared 3 bases from V and 2 bases from J, leaving 14 bases between. The CDR3 region is CASSLNREPPYEQYF. The CDR3 bases are TGTGCCAGCAGCTTGAACCGGGAGCCGCCCTACGAGCAGTACTTC.

The rearrangement links TRBV5-4 to TRBJ1-2; maybe TRBD1 (5 bases). The V gene's germline CDR1 is SGHNT and CDR2 YYREEE (reference sequence). Trimming removed 4 bases at V and 7 bases at J, with 20 bases between. The CDR3 has 15 residues. CDR3 protein: CASSAPWGGGRGYTF. CDR3 coding DNA: TGTGCCAGCAGCGCCCCGTGGGGGGGAGGACGTGGCTACACCTTC.

This clonotype came up a few times. The chain joins TRBV19 to TRBJ2-5, with D perhaps matching TRBD1 (7 bases). Between the trimmed V and J ends, which lost 5 bases and 5 bases, there was a span of 12 bases. In germline, CDR1 is LNHDA, CDR2 SQIVND (reference sequence). The CDR3 has 13 amino acids. The CDR3 loop is CASSQTGRETQYF. The CDR3 region has the DNA TGTGCCAGTAGTCAGACAGGGAGGGAGACCCAGTACTTC.

This clonotype has only a few counts. CDR3 protein: CASSLVVRGIQYF. CDR3 in DNA: TGTGCCAGCAGCTTAGTAGTCCGGGGCATTCAGTACTTC. The rearrangement uses TRBV11-2 and TRBJ2-4, with a possible D match to TRBD2 (5 bases). The CDR3 has 13 amino acids. V lost 1 base and J lost 9, with 10 bases in between. Germline CDR1 reads SGHAT; CDR2 reads FQNNGV.

The chain has TRBV7-2 and TRBJ2-3; D not resolved. The CDR3 has 16 amino acids. V was shortened by 1 base and J by 4 bases, with 15 bases between the two germline ends. Germline assignment: CDR1 SGHTA and CDR2 FQGNSA. CDR3 residues: CASSLGPGLLSDTQYF. In DNA form, the CDR3 reads TGTGCCAGCAGCTTAGGGCCCGGTCTACTTTCAGATACGCAGTATTTT.

This clonotype was found a few times. The chain recombines TRBV7-9 with TRBJ2-7; possible D gene TRBD2, 5 bases. The CDR3 loop spans 15 amino acids. The germline V gene encodes CDR1 SEHNR and CDR2 FQNEAQ (reference sequence). Trimming took off 5 bases at V and 3 bases at J, with 17 bases between the two ends. For the CDR3, the DNA is TGTGCCAGCAGCCGGCCCGGCGGGTCATACTACGAGCAGTACTTC. This gives the protein CASSRPGGSYYEQYF.

The sample holds a few counts of this clonotype. CDR3: CASSPGLGGRGYTF. The CDR3 coding sequence is TGTGCCAGCAGCCCGGGGTTGGGGGGAAGAGGCTACACCTTC. The chain carries TRBV12-3 or TRBV12-4 and TRBJ1-2; tentative D call: TRBD1 (5 bases). V lost 6 bases, J lost 8 bases, and 19 bases lay in between. The CDR3 covers 14 residues.

This clonotype was counted many times. The CDR3 here is CASSLYPWAQYF. In DNA form, the CDR3 reads TGTGCCAGCAGCTTGTACCCGTGGGCCCAGTACTTC. The chain links TRBV7-2 to TRBJ2-5, with unresolved D. V was cut by 3 bases and J by 9 bases, with 11 bases left in between. CDR3 length: 12 residues. Germline values: CDR1 SGHTA, CDR2 FQGNSA.

The V and J genes are TRBV29-1 and TRBJ2-1; D is possibly TRBD1 (8 bases). The CDR3 length is 17 residues. CDR1 SQVTM and CDR2 ANQGSEA come from the germline V gene. Trimming removed 3 bases at V and 0 bases at J, with 18 bases between. The CDR3 DNA is TGCAGCGTTGAGCGGGGGTCAGGGGGCTACTCCTACAATGAGCAGTTCTTC. Protein: CSVERGSGGYSYNEQFF.

The V gene is TRBV11-3, the J gene TRBJ2-1; 7 bases map to TRBD2. The CDR3 consists of 16 residues. The V and J ends lost 0 bases and 3 bases, in that order; junction bases with no gene match: 5. Germline V gives CDR1 SGHNT, CDR2 YENEEA. The CDR3: CASSLEGGDHYNEQFF. In nucleotides, the CDR3 is TGTGCCAGCAGCTTAGAGGGGGGGGATCACTACAATGAGCAGTTCTTC.

This clonotype showed up many times. The chain recombines TRBV7-6 with TRBJ2-6; D not certain. Germline loops: CDR1 SGHVS, CDR2 FNYEAQ. CDR3 size: 15 residues. V lost 0 bases and J lost 2, with 5 bases in between. In DNA form, the CDR3 reads TGTGCCAGCAGCTTAGCCCGGGCTGGGGCCAACGTCCTGACTTTC. This encodes CASSLARAGANVLTF.

This clonotype was seen a handful of times. This chain uses TRBV27 with TRBJ1-4, with unresolved D. V gave up 5 bases and J gave up 0 bases, with 4 bases separating them. The CDR3 runs 13 residues. In germline, CDR1 is MNHEY, CDR2 SMNVEV (reference sequence). CDR3 in amino acids: CASSGTTNEKLFF. The CDR3 DNA is TGTGCCAGCAGTGGGACAACTAATGAAAAACTGTTTTTT.

CDR3 in DNA: TGCGCCAGCAGCCACTTAGCCGGAGTTGGCACAGATACGCAGTATTTT. Protein product: CASSHLAGVGTDTQYF. This sequence joins TRBV4-1 and TRBJ2-3; unclear D gene. CDR1 and CDR2 (germline): MGHRA, YSYEKL. The CDR3 extends over 16 amino acids. V lost 3 bases to trimming and J lost 1 base, with 14 bases between them.

This clonotype was counted only a few times. CDR3 residues: CASREEQGSNQPQHF. The CDR3, as DNA: TGTGCCAGCAGGGAGGAACAGGGCAGCAATCAGCCCCAGCATTTT. The genes are TRBV2 and TRBJ1-5; D may be TRBD1 (6 bases). With 6 bases removed from V and 1 base from J, the gap between germline ends came to 13 bases. The CDR3 runs to 15 residues. CDR1 is SNHLY, CDR2 FYNNEI, per germline. Based on the CDR3 plus reference TRBV2 and TRBJ1-5, the full variable domain is EPEVTQTPSHQVTQMGQEVILRCVPISNHLYFYWYRQILGQKVEFLVSFYNNEISEKSEIFDDQFSVERPDGSNFTLKIRSTKLEDSAMYFCASREEQGSNQPQHFGDGTRLSIL.

This clonotype was observed many times. The chain carries TRBV7-2 and TRBJ2-2; no clear D gene. The CDR3 extends over 15 amino acids. CDR1 is SGHTA and CDR2 is FQGNSA in the germline V gene. V shed 6 bases and J shed 3 bases, with 14 bases lying between them. The chain's CDR3 is CASSLSRMDTGELFF. CDR3 coding DNA: TGTGCCAGCAGTTTATCGAGGATGGACACCGGGGAGCTGTTTTTT.

This clonotype came up many times. The chain links TRBV7-2 to TRBJ2-7; either TRBD1 or TRBD2 may fit D (5 bases each). The CDR3 totals 14 residues. Trimming took 5 bases from V and 4 from J, leaving 15 bases between them. Germline CDR1 and CDR2: SGHTA and FQGNSA. For the CDR3, the DNA is TGTGCCAGCAGCCTGGGGCTAGCAACGTACGAGCAGTACTTC. Its protein product is CASSLGLATYEQYF.

Ten or more counts support this clonotype. The chain uses TRBV7-8 and TRBJ1-1; D is undetermined. The CDR3 is 13 amino acids. The ends were cut back, 3 bases at V and 4 bases at J, with 9 bases in the middle. Germline V lookup: CDR1 SGHVS, CDR2 FQNEAQ. CDR3 loop: CASSFVRGTEAFF. CDR3 DNA: TGTGCCAGCAGCTTCGTGCGGGGCACTGAAGCTTTCTTT.

This clonotype was detected only a few times. The chain carries TRBV7-6 and TRBJ1-1; perhaps TRBD1 as D (5 bases). Germline loops: CDR1 SGHVS, CDR2 FNYEAQ. This CDR3 contains 14 residues. V was pared by 4 bases and J by 6 bases, with 15 bases between. The CDR3 region is CASSSWATEPEAFF. In DNA form, the CDR3 reads TGTGCCAGCAGCTCTTGGGCGACAGAGCCTGAAGCTTTCTTT.

This clonotype was seen at least ten times. The chain couples TRBV7-2 to TRBJ2-7; 7 nucleotides agree with TRBD2. CDR3 length: 16 residues. V gave up 4 bases and J gave up 0 bases; unmatched junction bases: 9. CDR1 is SGHTA and CDR2 is FQGNSA in the germline V gene. CDR3 nucleotide sequence: TGTGCCAGCAGCTCCCGGAGCGGGAAACACTCCTACGAGCAGTACTTC. Translated, it gives CASSSRSGKHSYEQYF.